This T cell receptor (beta chain) was sequenced during a study of spatial heterogeneity in lung cancer. About the research overall: Mean representation of each unique TCR and UMI combination in the raw reads exceeded 9.5 occurrences. Study-wide points: Ubiquitous expanded tumor TCRs showed up in blood more at resection than follow-up.

This clonotype came up many times. The antigen is unknown. TCRdb re-analysed the 5' RACE reads in MiXCR, keeping a single row per CDR3 protein. The table includes 36,000 or so distinct CDR3 sequences, 4% to 6% detected once. Noted time point: sample taken at primary tumor resection. Unsorted whole RNA of tumor, nontumor lung or frozen PBMC was sequenced. Untreated early-stage non-small cell lung cancer patients, over 55 in total, were the donors. The V end was cut by 1 base, the J end by 3 bases, with 10 bases between. Germline values: CDR1 SGHRS, CDR2 YFSETQ. The CDR3 is made up of 14 amino acids. The specimen comprised PBMCs, sampled at surgery. The clonotype was recovered from a female donor with early-stage non-small cell lung cancer. This rearrangement joins TRBV5-1 to TRBJ1-1; a weak D match, TRBD1 (6 bases). CDR3 DNA sequence: TGCGCCAGCAGCTTGTGGGAGGGGGACACTGAAGCTTTCTTT. Amino acids: CASSLWEGDTEAFF. The full variable domain, its missing parts supplied by reference TRBV5-1 and TRBJ1-1, is KAGVTQTPRYLIKTRGQQVTLSCSPISGHRSVSWYQQTPGQGLQFLFEYFSETQRNKGNFPGRFSGRQFSNSRSEMNVSTLELGDSALYLCASSLWEGDTEAFFGQGTRLTVV.